This TCR beta chain is from a study of beta chain features in type 1 diabetes. Notes on this clone: Its specificity is not known.

Reverse transcription of all isolated RNA meant that expressed TCRB transcripts were sequenced. Assay used: immunoSEQ multiplex PCR; TCRdb lists only in-frame clones, some missing. The sample has 250,000 to 300,000 clones; roughly an eighth are singletons. Study-wide findings and caveats: A cDNA-based sequencing approach could over-represent cells with high TCR expression. Among patients with Type 1 diabetes, TCRB CDR3s were moderately but significantly shorter in every one of the four CD4+ subsets.

Per germline, CDR1 SGHVS and CDR2 FQNEAQ. This CDR3 contains 16 residues. With 7 bases removed from V and 2 bases from J, the gap between germline ends came to 18 bases. The sequencing sample was made of naive CD4+ T cells from blood. The V call is TRBV7-8, the J call TRBJ1-3; TRBD1 might be the D (6 bases). The origin of this receptor is a man aged 25 to 40 with type 1 diabetes. Here the CDR3 reads CASTPLNGGAGNTIYF. DNA for the CDR3: TGTGCCAGCACCCCTCTTAATGGGGGCGCTGGAAACACCATATATTTT.